Shown below are 14 T cell receptor beta chains from a single sample sequenced in a study of blood T cell repertoires in COVID-19. The method was immunoSEQ multiplex PCR; TCRdb's version includes in-frame clones alone and lacks a portion of them. The sample lists 250,000 or so clones, 70% to 90% seen once, with 6.3% in the top ten. Sequenced material: peripheral blood. These receptors originate from a woman between 25 and 40 years old with COVID-19, enrolled during active disease.

The chain uses TRBV4-2 and TRBJ1-1; 8 nucleotides line up with TRBD1. The CDR3 sequence is 16 residues long. V shed 1 base, J shed 1 base, and the junction held 5 bases outside the gene matches. Germline CDR1 and CDR2: LGHNA and YNFKEQ. Here the CDR3 reads CASSQGSGGPNTEAFF. In nucleotides, the CDR3 is TGTGCCAGCAGCCAAGGTTCAGGGGGCCCGAACACTGAAGCTTTCTTT.

This chain uses TRBV7-2 with TRBJ2-7; unclear D gene. Germline loops: CDR1 SGHTA, CDR2 FQGNSA. The CDR3 extends over 13 amino acids. V was trimmed by 2 bases and J by 4 bases, leaving 9 bases between them. CDR3 nucleotide sequence: TGTGCCAGCAGCTTAATCCCGCTATACGAGCAGTACTTC. Protein product: CASSLIPLYEQYF.

The chain recombines TRBV2 with TRBJ1-2; 10 bases are a match to TRBD1. The CDR3 extends over 13 amino acids. In germline, CDR1 is SNHLY, CDR2 FYNNEI. J gave up 7 bases and V 6 bases, and 5 bases lay outside the gene matches. CDR3 in DNA: TGTGCCAGCAGGGGGACAGGGGCTAGTGGCTACACCTTC. As protein: CASRGTGASGYTF.

The chain links TRBV27 to TRBJ2-1, with D tentatively TRBD2 (5 bases). Germline CDR1 is MNHEY and CDR2 is SMNVEV (reference sequence). The CDR3 contains 16 residues. V lost 3 bases and J 7 bases, leaving 19 bases between the germline ends. The CDR3 DNA follows: TGTGCCAGCAGTTTCTCCCCCACTAGACGGCTGAATGAGCAGTTCTTC. This encodes CASSFSPTRRLNEQFF.

The CDR3 nucleotides are TGTGCCAGCAGTGACAGGGGCTATGGCTACACCTTC. Encoded protein: CASSDRGYGYTF. The V call is TRBV6-1, the J call TRBJ1-2, with TRBD1 as a possible D gene (6 bases). Per germline, CDR1 MNHNS and CDR2 SASEGT. This CDR3 is 12 amino acids long. Trimming removed 3 bases at V and 4 bases at J, with 6 bases between.

The chain joins TRBV3-1 (or the pseudogene TRBV3-2) to TRBJ2-3; 14 bases line up with TRBD2. Germline CDR1 reads LGHDT; CDR2 reads YNNKEL (reference sequence). The CDR3 sequence is 16 residues long. Germline trimming cut 4 bases from V and 3 bases from J; bases unmatched to any gene: 3. The CDR3 region has the DNA TGTGCCAGCAGCCCCAGGACTAGCGGGGGGACAGATACGCAGTATTTT. Translation: CASSPRTSGGTDTQYF.

CDR3 nucleotide sequence: TGTGCCAGCAGTCCTACCACAGGGACCTTCACTGAAGCTTTCTTT. This encodes CASSPTTGTFTEAFF. The chain joins TRBV28 to TRBJ1-1; a possible D gene is TRBD1 (6 bases). V was clipped by 5 bases and J by 4 bases, with 17 bases between them. Germline assignment: CDR1 MDHEN and CDR2 SYDVKM. This CDR3 is 15 amino acids long.

The chain joins TRBV19 to TRBJ2-5, with D hard to call. The CDR3 contains 15 residues. Germline CDR1 reads LNHDA; CDR2 reads SQIVND (reference sequence). V lost 1 base and J 1 base, leaving 10 bases between the germline ends. The chain's CDR3 is CASSIGGAPQETQYF. The CDR3 DNA is TGTGCCAGTAGTATAGGCGGCGCCCCCCAAGAGACCCAGTACTTC.

The chain links TRBV4-3 to TRBJ1-1, with TRBD1 matching 7 bases. Trimming took 1 base from V and 1 from J; bases not matched to a gene: 9. Looked up from germline, CDR1 is LGHNA and CDR2 is YSLEER. The CDR3 contains 17 residues. The CDR3 reads CASSQGLLRDRNTEAFF. The CDR3, as DNA: TGCGCCAGCAGCCAAGGCTTACTCCGGGACAGGAACACTGAAGCTTTCTTT.

The chain has TRBV29-1 and TRBJ2-4; 9 nucleotides agree with TRBD2. Germline-derived CDR1 and CDR2 are SQVTM and ANQGSEA. After removal of 6 bases from V and 1 base from J, the junction contained 4 bases not matched to a gene. The length of the CDR3 is 14 residues. CDR3 sequence (DNA): TGCAGCGTAGTACTAGCGGGTGCCAAAAACATTCAGTACTTC. The encoded protein is CSVVLAGAKNIQYF.

V gene TRBV2 combines with J gene TRBJ1-2, with 7 bases identical to TRBD1. The CDR3 totals 15 residues. Germline values: CDR1 SNHLY, CDR2 FYNNEI. V trimming: 6 bases; J trimming: 2 bases; junction bases outside the gene matches: 9. This CDR3 reads CASRLAGTANYGYTF. As DNA, the CDR3 is TGTGCCAGCAGGCTAGCCGGGACAGCCAACTATGGCTACACCTTC.

The V and J genes are TRBV12-1 and TRBJ1-1; the table's D call, TRBD1, has no DNA check behind it. TRBV12-1 counts as a pseudogene. The CDR3 loop spans 15 amino acids. This CDR3 reads CASSGRDRVNTEAFF. CDR3 DNA: TGTGCCAGCAGCGGCCGGGACAGGGTGAACACTGAAGCTTTCTTT.

This rearrangement joins TRBV18 to TRBJ1-2; 9 bases align to TRBD1. Germline assignment: CDR1 KGHSH and CDR2 LQKENI. The CDR3 totals 14 residues. The ends lost 4 bases at V and 6 bases at J; junction bases unmatched: 6. The DNA for the CDR3 is TGTGCCAGCTCACAAGGACAGGGGAATGATGGCTACACCTTC. As protein: CASSQGQGNDGYTF.

The rearrangement links TRBV13 to TRBJ2-5, with D unclear. Germline V gene sequence: CDR1 PRHDT, CDR2 FYEKMQ (reference sequence). This CDR3 is built from 14 residues. The ends were cut back, 3 bases at V and 3 bases at J, with 11 bases in the middle. CDR3 coding DNA: TGTGCCAGCAGCTTCCGAGGAATAGAAGAGACCCAGTACTTC. It encodes CASSFRGIEETQYF.